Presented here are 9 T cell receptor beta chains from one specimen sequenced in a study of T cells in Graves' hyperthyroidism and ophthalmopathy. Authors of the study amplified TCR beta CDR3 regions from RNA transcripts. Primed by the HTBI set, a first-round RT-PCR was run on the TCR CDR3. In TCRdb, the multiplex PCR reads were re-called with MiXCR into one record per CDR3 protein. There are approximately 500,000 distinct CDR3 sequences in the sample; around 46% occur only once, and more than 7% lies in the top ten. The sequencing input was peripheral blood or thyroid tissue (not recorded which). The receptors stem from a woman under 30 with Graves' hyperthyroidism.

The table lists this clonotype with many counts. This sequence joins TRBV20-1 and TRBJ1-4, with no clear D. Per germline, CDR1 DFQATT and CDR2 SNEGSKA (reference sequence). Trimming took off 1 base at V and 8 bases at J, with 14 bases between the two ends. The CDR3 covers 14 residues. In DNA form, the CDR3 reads TGCAGTGCTAGAGGAAGAGGAGGAATCGAAAAACTGTTTTTT. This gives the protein CSARGRGGIEKLFF.

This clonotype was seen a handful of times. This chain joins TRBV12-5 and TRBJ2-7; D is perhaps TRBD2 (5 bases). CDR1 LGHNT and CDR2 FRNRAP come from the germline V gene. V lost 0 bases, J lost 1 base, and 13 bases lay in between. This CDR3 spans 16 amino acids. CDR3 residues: CASGLVHTDYSYEQYF. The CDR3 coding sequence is TGTGCTAGTGGTTTGGTACACACAGACTATTCCTACGAGCAGTACTTC.

The CDR3 reads CASSPGQGDTIYF. CDR3 nucleotides: TGTGCCAGCAGTCCGGGACAGGGGGACACCATATATTTT. This chain links TRBV7-9 with TRBJ1-3, with 11 bases aligning to TRBD1. Trimming cost V 6 bases and J 8 bases; bases outside gene matches: 3. This CDR3 is 13 amino acids long. CDR1 and CDR2 (germline): SEHNR, FQNEAQ (reference sequence).

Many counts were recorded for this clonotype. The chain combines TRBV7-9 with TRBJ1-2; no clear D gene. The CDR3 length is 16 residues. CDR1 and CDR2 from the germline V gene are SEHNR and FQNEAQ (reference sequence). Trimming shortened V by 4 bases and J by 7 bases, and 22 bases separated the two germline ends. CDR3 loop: CASSSAVQARGSGYTF. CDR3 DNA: TGTGCCAGCAGCTCGGCCGTGCAGGCGCGAGGGAGTGGCTACACCTTC. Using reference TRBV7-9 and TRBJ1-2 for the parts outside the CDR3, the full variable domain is DTGVSQNPRHKITKRGQNVTFRCDPISEHNRLYWYRQTLGQGPEFLTYFQNEAQLEKSRLLSDRFSAERPKGSFSTLEIQRTEQGDSAMYLCASSSAVQARGSGYTFGSGTRLTVV.

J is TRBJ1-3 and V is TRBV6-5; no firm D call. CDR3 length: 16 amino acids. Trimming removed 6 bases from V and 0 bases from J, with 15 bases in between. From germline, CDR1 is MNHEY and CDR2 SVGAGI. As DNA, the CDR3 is TGTGCCAGCAGCGGACGTGGCTCGGTCTCTGGAAACACCATATATTTT. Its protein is CASSGRGSVSGNTIYF.

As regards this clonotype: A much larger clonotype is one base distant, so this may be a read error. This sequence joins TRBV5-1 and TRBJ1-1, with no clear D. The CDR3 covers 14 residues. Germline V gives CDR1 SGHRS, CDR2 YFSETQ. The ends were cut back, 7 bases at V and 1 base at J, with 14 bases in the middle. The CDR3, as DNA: TGCGCCAGCGGCCAGACACCGGAGAACACTGAAGCTTTCTTT. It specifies CASGQTPENTEAFF.

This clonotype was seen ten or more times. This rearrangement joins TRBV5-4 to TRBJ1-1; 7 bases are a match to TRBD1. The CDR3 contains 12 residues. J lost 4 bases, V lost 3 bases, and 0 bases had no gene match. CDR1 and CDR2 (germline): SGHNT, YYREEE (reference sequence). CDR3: CASSYRGTEAFF. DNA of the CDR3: TGTGCCAGCAGCTACAGGGGCACTGAAGCTTTCTTT.

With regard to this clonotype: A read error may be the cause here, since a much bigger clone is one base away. The CDR3 bases are TGTGCCACCGAGGACACCGGGGGGCTGTTTTTT. Its protein is CATEDTGGLFF. The chain links TRBV24-1 to TRBJ2-2; TRBD2 is a possible D gene (6 bases). The CDR3 consists of 11 residues. Germline-derived CDR1 and CDR2 are KGHDR and SFDVKD.

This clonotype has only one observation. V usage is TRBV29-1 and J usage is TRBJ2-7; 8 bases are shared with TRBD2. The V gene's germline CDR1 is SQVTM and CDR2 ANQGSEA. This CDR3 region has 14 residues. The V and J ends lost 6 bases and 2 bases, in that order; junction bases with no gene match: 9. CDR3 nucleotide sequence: TGCAGCGTGAGGGTGCTAGCGGGCCCCTACGAGCAGTACTTC. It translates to CSVRVLAGPYEQYF.